The clone carrying this T cell receptor beta chain has at least ten counts. Its antigen is not identified. This record belongs to a study of T cells after yellow fever vaccination. General study points: The booster response re-showed most primary clones: around 96% CD4, 88% CD8. A limited proportion of clonotypes was detected within both the CD4 and CD8 compartments. Abundant bulk-derived clonotypes could contaminate FACS-sorted repertoires.

It was through 5'RACE template switching that TCR cDNA was made, with a universal primer site and UMIs added. MiXCR, run by TCRdb on the 5' RACE reads, gives a single entry per CDR3 protein. Of about 360,000 distinct CDR3 sequences in the sample, around 6.4% are singletons; the top ten hold 15%. Trimming removed 1 base at V and 6 bases at J, with 16 bases between. The CDR3 loop spans 15 amino acids. Germline V gives CDR1 SGHTA, CDR2 FQGNSA. The V gene is TRBV7-2, the J gene TRBJ2-7; D assignment may be TRBD1 or TRBD2 (5 bases each). Sequencing was performed on PBMCs, taken 5 days after the yellow fever booster vaccination. This clonotype was obtained from a young man who received the YFV17D yellow fever vaccine. The CDR3: CASSLVSGPGGEQYF. CDR3 nucleotide sequence: TGTGCCAGCAGCTTAGTATCGGGACCTGGGGGCGAGCAGTACTTC.